The T cell receptor (beta chain) described here comes from a study of CD8+CD57+ T cells in acquired aplastic anemia. The overall study: Mean read depth for CD4+ cells from healthy donors was approximately 10 million.

Trimming stripped 1 base from V and 2 bases from J, with 6 bases between. The CDR3 runs to 15 residues. Germline V gene data show CDR1 as LNHNV and CDR2 as YYDKDF (reference sequence). General study points: The same twenty-nine CD8+ CDR3 sequences occurred in patients and in controls.

Genomic DNA acted as the template from which TCR beta VDJ combination and CDR3 sequence profiling were carried out. TCRdb reprocessed the reads with MiXCR, giving one entry per CDR3 protein. This sample has 200,000 to 250,000 distinct CDR3 sequences; 34% occur once, and the top ten carry roughly 1.1%. To note about this clonotype: What it binds is unknown.

Sequences were obtained from sorted CD4+, CD8+, or CD8+CD57+ T cells (not recorded which) from PBMCs. This chain uses TRBV15 with TRBJ2-6; D ambiguous. This TCR derives from a human donor in good health, serving as a control. The CDR3 is CATSRAQAGANVLTF. DNA of the CDR3: TGTGCCACCAGCAGAGCCCAGGCTGGGGCCAACGTCCTGACTTTC.